This T cell receptor beta chain was sequenced for a study of blood T cells in healthy people across ages. Each donor was a healthy Caucasian individual from Russia, aged about 6 to 95. A minimum of 7 million PBMCs was isolated per sample. Study conclusions and caveats: While age rose, TCR beta diversity per million T cells dropped in a roughly linear way.

In its sample, this clonotype was seen a few times. What it binds is unknown. Combining a sample-barcoded 5' primer with a J-beta primer mix, a second PCR ran for 7 to 11 cycles. MiXCR, run by TCRdb on the 5' RACE reads, gives a single entry per CDR3 protein. The sample shows about 1 million distinct CDR3 sequences, over 35% of them seen only once. This CDR3 is built from 16 residues. This sequence was found in a woman aged 60-75 years in good health. Sequencing was done on a sample of blood. The chain recombines TRBV21-1 with TRBJ2-1; the DNA was not used to check the table's D call, TRBD2. TRBV21-1 is recorded as a pseudogene. CDR3 protein: CASSKAGTSGRNEQFF. The CDR3 DNA is TGTGCCAGCAGCAAAGCGGGGACTAGCGGGAGGAATGAGCAGTTCTTC.